A selection of T cell receptor beta chains follows, all from one sample in a study of long-term antiretroviral therapy in people with HIV. Produced via immunoSEQ multiplex PCR; TCRdb's table is partial and in-frame only. Here the sample spans about 33,000 clones, 95% to 96% being singletons. The input for sequencing was unsorted PBMCs, taken roughly 6.9 years after starting antiretroviral therapy. The receptors originated from a man aged 30 to 45 with HIV. The conserved cysteine and the conserved F or W are not part of the CDR3 here. Size values are once, few and many counts, or a class for expanded clones, and some rows have none.

>TRBJ2-4|-|TRBV7-2
ASRQSAGLADLAKNIQY
>TRBJ2-7|-|TRBV23-1
ASSRTHLYEQY
>TRBJ2-7|-|TRBV4-1
ASSQVTGGRYEQY
>TRBJ1-3|-|TRBV14
ASSQRQVASGNTIY
>TRBJ2-7|-|TRBV5-5
ASSEIY
>TRBJ1-5|-|TRBV21-1
ASSGTPRHQPQH
>TRBJ1-3|-|TRBV7-6
ASSGPGYSGNTIY
>TRBJ2-1|-|TRBV19
ASSIGGPYNEQF
>TRBJ2-5|-|TRBV4-1
ASSPPGQGQETQY
>TRBJ2-3|-|TRBV7-9
ASSRTSRTDTQY
>TRBJ1-1|-|TRBV6-5
ASSYRMNTEAF
>TRBJ2-7|once|TRBV6-5
AFRGVFSSYEQY
>TRBJ1-2|-|TRBV6-1
ASSLQGYYGYT
>TRBJ2-3|-|TRBV9
ASSVDMDTQY
>TRBJ2-7|-|TRBV5-1
ASSLGGREQY
>TRBJ2-5|-|TRBV6-5
ASSKVGGGQETQY
>TRBJ1-1|-|TRBV6-5
ASKPGGNTEAF
>TRBJ2-2|-|TRBV10-3
AISELGGAGELF
>TRBJ1-1|once|TRBV6-6
ASSYYGQGAEAF
>TRBJ1-2|-|TRBV6-6
ASWGEVNYGYT
>TRBJ2-3|-|TRBV25-1
ASSVPLGEADTQY
>TRBJ2-1|-|TRBV4-3
ASSQDLREGNEQF
>TRBJ2-1|-|TRBV7-2
ASSLPGNEQF
>TRBJ2-1|-|TRBV19
ASSTDRRVYNEQF
>TRBJ2-7|-|TRBV18
ASSPPRSPFYEQY
>TRBJ2-3|-|TRBV2
ASRWDSSTDTQY
>TRBJ1-3|-|TRBV29-1
SVELKQALSGNTIY
>TRBJ1-1|-|TRBV7-9
ASSLDGPEAF
>TRBJ2-3|-|TRBV7-9
ASSFTSGVVRGTDTQY
>TRBJ2-7|-|TRBV6-1
ASSEPGWYEQY
>TRBJ2-1|-|TRBV7-8
ASSPSGSFYNEQF
>TRBJ2-2|once|TRBV9
ASSVEVGELF
>TRBJ2-3|-|TRBV5-1
ASSLGAGGDLLTGDTQY
>TRBJ2-5|-|TRBV5-6
ASSSETSVTGLQETQY
>TRBJ2-1|-|TRBV6-1
ASSVLGGRMRNEQF
>TRBJ1-1|-|TRBV11-3
ASSGDLNTEAF
>TRBJ2-7|-|TRBV7-9
ASSPPPFSGISYEQY
>TRBJ1-6|once|TRBV6-1
ASSEEVAAQNSPLH
>TRBJ1-1|once|TRBV2
AREDRAGNTEAF
>TRBJ1-3|-|TRBV6-5
ATKGMGGNTIY
>TRBJ2-7|-|TRBV4-2
ASSQDRGRGREQY
>TRBJ2-1|few|TRBV4-1
ASSLTHSRRANEQF
>TRBJ1-2|-|TRBV10-3
AISESKESGYT
>TRBJ2-7|-|TRBV4-1
ASSQVGQTYEQY
>TRBJ2-7|-|TRBV30
AWKTGREQY
>TRBJ1-4|-|TRBV6-1
ASSEAGVATNEKLF
>TRBJ2-1|-|TRBV2
ASADSGSNEQF
>TRBJ1-6|once|TRBV10-2
ASKATGVNSPLH
>TRBJ1-2|-|TRBV6-5
ASRHRDRELYGYT
>TRBJ1-1|-|TRBV14
ASSQEGLGNTEAF
>TRBJ1-2|-|TRBV6-6
ASSSPRQGDGYT
>TRBJ1-2|few|TRBV7-3
ASSLTANYGYT
>TRBJ1-4|once|TRBV5-5
ASSSRQGEGTNEKLF
>TRBJ2-7|-|TRBV2
ASSEDPGNEQY
>TRBJ1-1|-|TRBV19
ASMERDTEAF
>TRBJ2-5|-|TRBV15
ATSRAGQETQY
>TRBJ1-2|-|TRBV18
ASSPGGGRNYGYT
>TRBJ2-3|-|TRBV10-3
AITDQGRTDTQY
>TRBJ1-4|-|TRBV2
ASSGWQGGEKLF